The clone carrying this T cell receptor beta chain was recorded once. Per the study methods: For nucleated cells, counts were estimated from reference gene primer amplification. Clones were sequenced by immunoSEQ multiplex PCR, and TCRdb holds only the in-frame ones, with some missing. V, J and clone size are those of that table, while D and trimming were read from the DNA. The sample lists 200,000 to 250,000 clones, roughly 85% occurring once. This CDR3 is 15 amino acids long. V dropped 5 bases and J dropped 10; count of bases not matched to a gene: 12. Germline V gene sequence: CDR1 SGHTA, CDR2 FQGNSA. This sample is drawn from a study of blood T cell repertoires in COVID-19. The wider study: From the United States, Italy and Spain came samples of acute and convalescent COVID-19.

Participants were aged about 18 to 90 years, lived in 25 or so US areas, and enrolled virtually. In Cohort 3, a recovered donor had either two negative PCRs, clearance, or symptom resolution. The chain carries TRBV7-2 and TRBJ2-1; 9 nucleotides agree with TRBD2. The TCR originated in a man under 40 who had recovered from COVID-19. The sequenced material came from PBMCs or T cells enriched from blood (not recorded which). The CDR3 reads CASSLPAGGLGEQFF. DNA for the CDR3: TGTGCCAGCAGCCTACCAGCGGGGGGATTAGGGGAGCAGTTCTTC.